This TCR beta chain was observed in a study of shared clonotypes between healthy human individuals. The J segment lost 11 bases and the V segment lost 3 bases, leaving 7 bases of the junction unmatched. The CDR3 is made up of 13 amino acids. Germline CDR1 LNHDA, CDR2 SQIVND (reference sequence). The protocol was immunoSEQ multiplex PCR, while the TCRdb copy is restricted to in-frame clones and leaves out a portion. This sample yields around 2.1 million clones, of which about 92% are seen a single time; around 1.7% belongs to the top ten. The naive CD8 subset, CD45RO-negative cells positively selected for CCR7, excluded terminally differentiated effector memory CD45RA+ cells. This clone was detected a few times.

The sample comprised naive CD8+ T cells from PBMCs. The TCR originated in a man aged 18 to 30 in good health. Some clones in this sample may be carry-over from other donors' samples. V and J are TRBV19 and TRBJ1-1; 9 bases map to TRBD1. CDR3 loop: CASSIRTGDVAFF. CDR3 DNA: TGTGCCAGTAGTATTCGGACAGGGGACGTGGCTTTCTTT.